Each of the 10 T cell receptor beta chains below was sequenced from the same sample in a study of identical twins (dated by TCRdb to 2016 to 2017). Preparation of the library involved 5' RACE. The run used an Illumina HiSeq 2000. Using fastp trimming at Q25 and MiXCR clonotype assembly, TCRdb reanalyzed the public sequencing data and kept in-frame beta chains. Rows are unified per CDR3 protein, each entry keeping the most common DNA and genes. The sample has about 700,000 distinct CDR3 sequences on record, more than 6.5% of them singletons. Roughly 0.97% of the sample goes to the ten largest clones. These same records also appear under a second study, on yellow fever vaccine responses in identical twins.

Material for sequencing was PBMCs. The source is a woman in her late teens or twenties in good health.

This clonotype was recorded many times. The V call is TRBV3-1, the J call TRBJ1-2, with a possible D match to TRBD1 (6 bases). The V end was cut by 0 bases, the J end by 2 bases, with 10 bases between. This CDR3 is built from 15 residues. Looked up from germline, CDR1 is LGHDT and CDR2 is YNNKEL (reference sequence). CDR3 sequence reads: CASSQDRTANYGYTF. The CDR3 region has the DNA TGTGCCAGCAGCCAAGACAGGACAGCGAACTATGGCTACACCTTC.

This clonotype was observed a handful of times. The CDR3 sequence is CASSLGDGGGYEQYF. The CDR3 DNA sequence: TGCGCCAGCAGCTTGGGAGATGGAGGGGGCTACGAGCAGTACTTC. The rearrangement links TRBV5-1 to TRBJ2-7; D is perhaps TRBD1 or TRBD2 (6 bases each). Germline V gene lookup returns CDR1 SGHRS and CDR2 YFSETQ. The CDR3 extends over 15 amino acids. Trimming took 0 bases from V and 3 from J, leaving 13 bases between them.

In this sample, this clonotype turned up a few times. The chain couples TRBV10-3 to TRBJ2-7, with 8 positions matching TRBD1. Germline assignment: CDR1 ENHRY and CDR2 SYGVKD. The CDR3 consists of 13 residues. Trimming at V came to 10 bases and at J to 0 bases, leaving 5 bases not matched to a gene. This chain's CDR3 is CATSGQGSYEQYF. CDR3 sequence (DNA): TGTGCCACTTCTGGACAGGGCTCCTACGAGCAGTACTTC.

This clonotype has just a few counts. The chain combines TRBV20-1 with TRBJ2-2; no clear D. The CDR3 totals 16 residues. The V gene lost 3 bases and the J gene lost 1 base, with 15 bases spanning the gap. Germline values: CDR1 DFQATT, CDR2 SNEGSKA (reference sequence). The CDR3 nucleotides read TGCAGTGCTAGGGCATCCGGGCGGAAGAACACCGGGGAGCTGTTTTTT. Translated, it gives CSARASGRKNTGELFF.

The chain uses TRBV6-5 and TRBJ2-1; 7 nucleotides line up with TRBD1. V dropped 2 bases and J dropped 2; count of bases not matched to a gene: 3. The CDR3 length is 15 residues. The germline V gene has CDR1 MNHEY and CDR2 SVGAGI. CDR3 sequence (DNA): TGTGCCAGCAGTTACGACAGGGCCACCTACAATGAGCAGTTCTTC. Its protein is CASSYDRATYNEQFF.

This clonotype was found many times. CDR3 coding DNA: TGTGCCAGCAGCTTACCCGACAAGGCTCGCCGGTTCTTC. As protein: CASSLPDKARRFF. This chain links TRBV7-2 with TRBJ2-1; D unclear. The germline CDR1 and CDR2 sequences are SGHTA and FQGNSA. This CDR3 is 13 amino acids long. The V end was cut by 2 bases, the J end by 15 bases, with 17 bases between.

This clonotype was picked up many times. The rearrangement links TRBV5-1 to TRBJ2-1; 8 bases are a match to TRBD1. The length of the CDR3 is 15 residues. Trimming at V came to 0 bases and at J to 4 bases, leaving 3 bases not matched to a gene. Germline CDR1 SGHRS, CDR2 YFSETQ. CDR3 amino acids: CASSLAGGAYNEQFF. The DNA for the CDR3 is TGCGCCAGCAGCTTGGCAGGGGGCGCATACAATGAGCAGTTCTTC.

At least ten counts were recorded for this clonotype. The genes are TRBV7-2 and TRBJ2-7; D not resolved. The CDR3 has 13 residues. Trimming took 1 base from V and 2 from J, leaving 6 bases between them. Germline V CDR1 and CDR2: SGHTA, FQGNSA. CDR3 residues: CASSLVSPYEQYF. In nucleotides, the CDR3 is TGTGCCAGCAGCTTAGTATCCCCCTACGAGCAGTACTTC.

The genes are TRBV5-6 and TRBJ2-3, with a tentative D call TRBD1 (6 bases). Germline CDR1 SGHDT, CDR2 YYEEEE. The V end lost 3 bases, the J end lost 0 bases, and 14 bases lay between the germline ends. This CDR3 contains 16 residues. CDR3 nucleotides: TGTGCCAGCAGCTACCTAACAGGGTTCAGCACAGATACGCAGTATTTT. As protein: CASSYLTGFSTDTQYF.

The rearrangement links TRBV15 to TRBJ2-7; D tentatively reads TRBD1 or TRBD2 (5 bases each). This CDR3 has 14 amino acids. Germline V gene lookup returns CDR1 LNHNV and CDR2 YYDKDF (reference sequence). V was cut by 3 bases and J by 7 bases, with 16 bases left in between. CDR3 sequence (DNA): TGTGCCACCAGCAGTATGACGGGTGGGGGTGAGCAGTACTTC. It codes for CATSSMTGGGEQYF. The full variable domain, rest sourced from reference TRBV15 and TRBJ2-7, is DAMVIQNPRYQVTQFGKPVTLSCSQTLNHNVMYWYQQKSSQAPKLLFHYYDKDFNNEADTPDNFQSRRPNTSFCFLDIRSPGLGDTAMYLCATSSMTGGGEQYFGPGTRLTVT.